Shown below are 31 T cell receptor beta chains from a single sample sequenced in a study of blood T cells in healthy people across ages. Alongside a J-beta primer mix, a sample-barcoded 5' primer served in a second PCR lasting roughly 7 to 11 cycles. TCRdb independently ran MiXCR on the 5' RACE reads; one entry per CDR3 protein. The sample shows 1.5 million to 2 million distinct CDR3 sequences, approximately 30% of them seen only once. Input material: blood. Receptors originate from a woman aged 25 to 39 in good health.

The V gene is TRBV20-1, the J gene TRBJ2-4; D is possibly TRBD2 (5 bases). The CDR3 covers 17 residues. Trimming stripped 1 base from V and 13 bases from J, with 29 bases between. Per the germline V gene, CDR1 is DFQATT and CDR2 is SNEGSKA (reference sequence). The CDR3 is CSARAARSGRSYNKQYF. For the CDR3, the DNA is TGCAGTGCTAGAGCAGCTAGGAGCGGAAGATCCTACAATAAGCAGTACTTC.

This clonotype showed up many times. CDR3 amino acids: CSVEGSGGYGYTF. CDR3 in DNA: TGCAGCGTTGAAGGCTCCGGGGGCTATGGCTACACCTTC. The chain links TRBV29-1 to TRBJ1-2; a possible D gene is TRBD1 (5 bases). V was clipped by 1 base and J by 4 bases, with 10 bases between them. This CDR3 region has 13 residues. CDR1 is SQVTM, CDR2 ANQGSEA, per germline.

The V gene is TRBV9, the J gene TRBJ2-5; 9 positions match TRBD2. The V and J ends lost 3 bases and 5 bases, in that order; junction bases with no gene match: 11. Germline assignment: CDR1 SGDLS and CDR2 YYNGEE. The CDR3 loop spans 16 amino acids. The CDR3 bases are TGTGCCAGCAGCGGCGGCCTGCTAGCGGGACCGGAGACCCAGTACTTC. Residues: CASSGGLLAGPETQYF.

This clonotype showed up many times. The V and J genes are TRBV6-5 and TRBJ2-2; TRBD2 aligns across 9 bases. After removal of 9 bases from V and 8 bases from J, the junction contained 7 bases not matched to a gene. Germline CDR1 and CDR2: MNHEY and SVGAGI. The CDR3 runs 13 residues. CDR3 region: CASSGRVSGELFF. The CDR3 DNA is TGTGCCAGTAGCGGGAGAGTATCGGGGGAGCTGTTTTTT.

The rearrangement joins TRBV3-1 to TRBJ1-6; 7 positions agree with TRBD1. V dropped 3 bases and J dropped 8; count of bases not matched to a gene: 7. Germline assignment: CDR1 LGHDT and CDR2 YNNKEL (reference sequence). The CDR3 length is 15 residues. The DNA of the CDR3 is TGTGCCAGCAGCCACGGTGAGGGGGCGTATTCACCCCTCCACTTT. It translates to CASSHGEGAYSPLHF. Looking up the rest from reference TRBV3-1 and TRBJ1-6 gives the full variable domain: DTAVSQTPKYLVTQMGNDKSIKCEQNLGHDTMYWYKQDSKKFLKIMFSYNNKELIINETVPNRFSPKSPDKAHLNLHINSLELGDSAVYFCASSHGEGAYSPLHFGNGTRLTVT.

This clonotype was seen ten or more times. The chain combines TRBV5-1 with TRBJ2-3; the D is unclear. V shed 1 base and J shed 5 bases, with 11 bases lying between them. CDR1 is SGHRS and CDR2 is YFSETQ in the germline V gene. The CDR3 length is 14 residues. The CDR3, as DNA: TGCGCCAGCAGCTTGAGCACAGAAGGAGATACGCAGTATTTT. Its protein product is CASSLSTEGDTQYF.

This chain links TRBV6-5 with TRBJ2-3, with D perhaps assigned TRBD1 or TRBD2 (5 bases each). CDR3 length: 15 residues. Germline V gene data show CDR1 as MNHEY and CDR2 as SVGAGI. The V end was cut by 6 bases, the J end by 10 bases, with 23 bases between. CDR3 DNA sequence: TGTGCCAGCAGCCCCGGGGCCTCAGGTCACTACGCGCAGTATTTT. Amino acid sequence: CASSPGASGHYAQYF.

J is TRBJ2-3 and V is TRBV14, with TRBD2 as a possible D gene (6 bases). There are 14 residues in the CDR3. CDR1 and CDR2 (germline): SGHDN, FVKESK. Deletions cut 0 bases from V and 4 bases from J, with 8 bases between. The CDR3 spells CASSQDRDSDTQYF. In DNA, the CDR3 is TGTGCCAGCAGCCAAGATCGGGACTCAGATACGCAGTATTTT.

This clonotype appeared a few times. The V and J genes are TRBV5-1 and TRBJ2-1; D not certain. V was clipped by 2 bases and J by 5 bases, with 11 bases between them. Germline V lookup: CDR1 SGHRS, CDR2 YFSETQ. The CDR3 spans 14 residues. CDR3 loop: CASSFVQTHNEQFF. For the CDR3, the DNA is TGCGCCAGCAGCTTCGTACAGACCCACAATGAGCAGTTCTTC.

V is TRBV15 and J is TRBJ2-7, with 10 bases aligning to TRBD2. Per the germline V gene, CDR1 is LNHNV and CDR2 is YYDKDF (reference sequence). The CDR3 is 17 amino acids. V shed 0 bases, J shed 7 bases, and the junction held 12 bases outside the gene matches. The CDR3 is CATSRDLASGRVNEQYF. CDR3 in DNA: TGTGCCACCAGCAGAGATCTCGCTAGCGGGAGAGTAAATGAGCAGTACTTC. The whole variable domain, filled in from reference TRBV15 and TRBJ2-7, reads DAMVIQNPRYQVTQFGKPVTLSCSQTLNHNVMYWYQQKSSQAPKLLFHYYDKDFNNEADTPDNFQSRRPNTSFCFLDIRSPGLGDTAMYLCATSRDLASGRVNEQYFGPGTRLTVT.

The chain combines TRBV7-2 with TRBJ1-2; no definite D call. This CDR3 contains 13 residues. The germline V gene encodes CDR1 SGHTA and CDR2 FQGNSA. V was pared by 1 base and J by 3 bases, with 6 bases between. CDR3 coding DNA: TGTACCAGCAGCTTAGGGGCAGACTATGGCTACACCTTC. Amino acid sequence: CTSSLGADYGYTF.

The genes are TRBV12-3 or TRBV12-4 and TRBJ2-3, with 11 bases aligning to TRBD1. The V segment lost 4 bases and the J segment 5 bases; nucleotides outside the gene matches: 8. There are 16 residues in the CDR3. The CDR3 coding sequence is TGTGCCAGCAGTTCGTGGGACAGGGGGAGACTAGATACGCAGTATTTT. This translates into CASSSWDRGRLDTQYF.

The rearrangement uses TRBV19 and TRBJ1-2; D is perhaps TRBD1 (6 bases). The CDR3 loop spans 14 amino acids. Germline V gene lookup returns CDR1 LNHDA and CDR2 SQIVND (reference sequence). V was pared by 1 base and J by 8 bases, with 14 bases between. The CDR3 DNA reads as TGTGCCAGTAGTATAGGGGAACAGGGAACAGGCTACACCTTC. Amino acid sequence: CASSIGEQGTGYTF.

This clonotype was seen more than once but under ten times. The rearrangement links TRBV5-1 to TRBJ2-3; the D gene is possibly TRBD1 (6 bases). The CDR3 is 12 amino acids. From germline, CDR1 is SGHRS and CDR2 YFSETQ. The V and J ends lost 0 bases and 11 bases respectively, with 10 bases between them. Here the CDR3 DNA reads TGCGCCAGCAGCTTGGTGGGGGCGCAGCAGTATTTT. As protein: CASSLVGAQQYF.

Note on this clonotype: The CDR3 does not end in the conserved phenylalanine or tryptophan, so this is likely a read error. The chain joins TRBV4-1 to TRBJ1-4; D not certain. CDR3 length: 14 residues. CDR1 is MGHRA, CDR2 YSYEKL, per germline. V was shortened by 4 bases and J by 8 bases, with 14 bases between the two germline ends. In DNA form, the CDR3 reads TGCGCCAGCAGCCCGGGCCCTTCGGGGGAAAAACTGTTTTTG. Translating gives CASSPGPSGEKLFL.

The chain carries TRBV6-5 and TRBJ1-1; 10 positions agree with TRBD1. The J segment lost 5 bases and the V segment lost 6 bases, leaving 9 bases of the junction unmatched. This CDR3 region has 15 residues. In germline, CDR1 is MNHEY, CDR2 SVGAGI. This CDR3 is CASSRDRGLGTEAFF. As DNA, the CDR3 is TGTGCCAGCAGCCGGGACAGGGGACTGGGGACTGAAGCTTTCTTT.

CDR3 bases: TGCGCCAGCAGCCAAGATCACCCAGAGCGGGGGAACACAGATACGCAGTATTTT. Translation: CASSQDHPERGNTDTQYF. The chain couples TRBV4-1 to TRBJ2-3; 8 bases line up with TRBD2. The trim removed 0 bases at V and 2 bases at J, leaving 10 bases unmatched. The CDR3 is made up of 18 amino acids. Germline V CDR1 and CDR2: MGHRA, YSYEKL.

The table lists this clonotype with a few counts. The gene calls are TRBV7-2 and TRBJ2-7, with 10 bases identical to TRBD2. The V and J ends lost 6 bases and 5 bases, in that order; junction bases with no gene match: 7. CDR1 and CDR2 (germline): SGHTA, FQGNSA. The CDR3 is 14 residues long. This chain's CDR3 is CASRPAGGSHEQYF. The CDR3 nucleotides read TGTGCCAGCAGACCAGCGGGAGGGAGCCACGAGCAGTACTTC.

CDR3 nucleotide sequence: TGTGCCAGCCTCGGGGGGTCGAGTGGCTACACCTTC. Protein: CASLGGSSGYTF. This chain links TRBV9 with TRBJ1-2, with D perhaps matching TRBD1 (5 bases). The CDR3 has 12 amino acids. The germline V and J ends were trimmed by 7 bases and 7 bases, with 14 bases remaining between them. Germline assignment: CDR1 SGDLS and CDR2 YYNGEE. The whole variable domain, filled in from reference TRBV9 and TRBJ1-2, reads DSGVTQTPKHLITATGQRVTLRCSPRSGDLSVYWYQQSLDQGLQFLIQYYNGEERAKGNILERFSAQQFPDLHSELNLSSLELGDSALYFCASLGGSSGYTFGSGTRLTVV.

In this sample, this clonotype turned up a few times. The genes are TRBV5-5 and TRBJ2-3, with 8 bases identical to TRBD2. J lost 6 bases, V lost 10 bases, and 7 bases had no gene match. Germline values: CDR1 SGHKS, CDR2 YYEKEE (reference sequence). The CDR3 runs to 12 residues. The CDR3 sequence is CAVGTSKDTQYF. The CDR3 region has the DNA TGTGCCGTAGGGACTAGTAAGGATACGCAGTATTTT.

The V gene is TRBV5-5, the J gene TRBJ2-1, with 12 bases matching TRBD2. V shed 4 bases, J shed 0 bases, and the junction held 5 bases outside the gene matches. Looked up from germline, CDR1 is SGHKS and CDR2 is YYEKEE (reference sequence). This CDR3 spans 17 amino acids. This chain's CDR3 is CASSVSTSGSSYNEQFF. As DNA, the CDR3 is TGTGCCAGCAGCGTTTCGACTAGCGGGAGCTCCTACAATGAGCAGTTCTTC.

CDR3 bases: TGTGCCAGCAGCCTAGAATCGGTGTCGGGAGGCAATCAGCCCCAGTATTTT. This codes for CASSLESVSGGNQPQYF. J is TRBJ1-5 and V is TRBV3-1, with 7 bases matching TRBD2. The J call may be in error: the DNA end matches TRBJ2-3 better. Germline CDR1 and CDR2: LGHDT and YNNKEL (reference sequence). The CDR3 is 17 residues long.

This clonotype turned up a few times. Germline and junction disagree at one end, which may indicate a read error. The V and J genes are TRBV4-3 and TRBJ2-1; 12 nucleotides agree with TRBD2. Germline CDR1 is LGHNA and CDR2 is YSLEER. The CDR3 is made up of 16 amino acids. CDR3 residues: CASSQELAGGYSEQFF. Here the CDR3 DNA reads TGCGCCAGCAGCCAGGAACTAGCGGGAGGATACAGTGAGCAGTTCTTC.

This clonotype was recorded many times. Germline and junction disagree at one end, which may indicate a read error. J is TRBJ2-3 and V is TRBV9; possibly TRBD2 for D (6 bases). Germline lookup yields CDR1 SGDLS and CDR2 YYNGEE. The CDR3 has 14 amino acids. The CDR3 nucleotides read TGCGCCAGCAGCGTGGCGGGGAGCACAGATACGCAGTATTTT. It is translated as CASSVAGSTDTQYF. The full variable domain, in which reference TRBV9 and TRBJ2-3 provide the parts outside the CDR3, is DSGVTQTPKHLITATGQRVTLRCSPRSGDLSVYWYQQSLDQGLQFLIQYYNGEERAKGNILERFSAQQFPDLHSELNLSSLELGDSALYFCASSVAGSTDTQYFGPGTRLTVL.

This clonotype was seen repeatedly, ten times or more. At one of its ends the junction is not consistent with the germline gene, which may arise from a read error. V is TRBV10-1 and J is TRBJ2-3; unclear D gene. The CDR3 loop spans 15 amino acids. Per germline, CDR1 WNHNN and CDR2 SYGVQD (reference sequence). The CDR3 DNA is TGTGCCAGCAGTGAGTCCAACAGAGCCACAGATACGCAGTATTTT. This gives the protein CASSESNRATDTQYF.

The chain has TRBV15 and TRBJ2-2; D is perhaps TRBD2 (6 bases). This CDR3 contains 15 residues. Trimming cost V 5 bases and J 4 bases, with 14 bases left between them. CDR1 is LNHNV and CDR2 is YYDKDF in the germline V gene (reference sequence). The CDR3 coding sequence is TGTGCCACCAGCGAGTGGAGGGAAATCACCGGGGAGCTGTTTTTT. As protein: CATSEWREITGELFF.

The rearrangement joins TRBV6-1 to TRBJ2-5, with D possibly matching TRBD1 (6 bases). V was trimmed by 7 bases and J by 4 bases, leaving 25 bases between them. The CDR3 covers 17 residues. Germline V gene data show CDR1 as MNHNS and CDR2 as SASEGT. The CDR3 region is CASMPPWAGVKLETQYF. The DNA of the CDR3 is TGTGCCAGCATGCCCCCGTGGGCAGGGGTGAAGTTAGAGACCCAGTACTTC.

This clonotype was counted at least ten times. This chain joins TRBV10-2 and TRBJ2-7; D gene unclear. Between the trimmed V and J ends, which lost 3 bases and 0 bases, there was a span of 6 bases. The CDR3 contains 13 residues. Germline-derived CDR1 and CDR2 are WSHSY and SAAADI. CDR3 DNA sequence: TGCGCCAGCAGTGACGACGTCTCCTACGAGCAGTACTTC. Translated: CASSDDVSYEQYF.

This clonotype was detected a few times. The CDR3 DNA reads as TGTGCCACCAGCATGAGAGCGGGAGCGTATAATGAGCAGTTCTTC. Protein: CATSMRAGAYNEQFF. This rearrangement joins TRBV15 to TRBJ2-1, with 8 positions matching TRBD2. V was clipped by 4 bases and J by 7 bases; unmatched bases: 9. Germline CDR1 and CDR2: LNHNV and YYDKDF (reference sequence). CDR3 length: 15 residues.

The genes are TRBV2 and TRBJ2-3, with D unresolved. Germline V gene data show CDR1 as SNHLY and CDR2 as FYNNEI. The germline V and J ends were trimmed by 7 bases and 3 bases, with 11 bases remaining between them. The CDR3 sequence is 13 residues long. CDR3 sequence: CASIEQRTDTQYF. In nucleotides, the CDR3 is TGTGCCAGCATAGAACAGAGAACAGATACGCAGTATTTT.

In its sample, this clonotype was seen many times. DNA of the CDR3: TGCAGCGTCCGGACAGCAGCGGGAGATACGCAGTATTTT. It specifies CSVRTAAGDTQYF. V is TRBV29-1 and J is TRBJ2-3; D is possibly TRBD1 or TRBD2 (6 bases each). Germline V gene data show CDR1 as SQVTM and CDR2 as ANQGSEA. This CDR3 contains 13 residues. V gave up 6 bases and J gave up 5 bases, with 15 bases separating them.